The present T cell receptor beta chain was sequenced within a study of shared clonotypes between healthy human individuals. About the research overall: Donor composition was a couple of women and three men, aged 18 to 49. Findings of the study overall: Across subsets, estimated richness was generally greater for naive than for memory populations. Relative to clonotypes present in all four donors, those not shared had lower generation probabilities.

Naivety among CD8 cells was defined by CD45RO negativity and positive CCR7 selection, thereby excluding terminally differentiated effector memory CD45RA+ cells. A note on this clone: Its antigen is not identified.

At deep level, the assay was performed. Data came from immunoSEQ multiplex PCR; TCRdb stores just in-frame clones and leaves some out. The sample shows about 2 million clones, less than 95% of them seen only once. V trimming: 1 base; J trimming: 5 bases; junction bases outside the gene matches: 6. The length of the CDR3 is 14 residues. Germline V CDR1 and CDR2: SQVTM, ANQGSEA. V and J are TRBV29-1 and TRBJ2-3; 7 bases line up with TRBD1. Sequencing was carried out using naive CD8+ T cells sorted from blood. This receptor was obtained from a young man in good health. In DNA form, the CDR3 reads TGCAGCGTTGAAGGGACAGGTTTTGAAGATACGCAGTATTTT. This gives the protein CSVEGTGFEDTQYF.